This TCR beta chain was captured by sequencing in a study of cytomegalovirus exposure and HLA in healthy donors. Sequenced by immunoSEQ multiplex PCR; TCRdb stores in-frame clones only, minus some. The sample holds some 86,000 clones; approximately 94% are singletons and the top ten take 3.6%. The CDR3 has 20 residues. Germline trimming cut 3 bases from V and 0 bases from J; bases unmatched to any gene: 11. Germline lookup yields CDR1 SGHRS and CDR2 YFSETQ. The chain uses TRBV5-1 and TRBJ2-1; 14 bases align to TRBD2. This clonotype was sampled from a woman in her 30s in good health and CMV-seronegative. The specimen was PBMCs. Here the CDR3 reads CASSSTGTSGRGSSYNEQFF. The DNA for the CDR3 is TGCGCCAGCAGCTCCACCGGGACTAGCGGGAGAGGTAGCTCCTACAATGAGCAGTTCTTC.